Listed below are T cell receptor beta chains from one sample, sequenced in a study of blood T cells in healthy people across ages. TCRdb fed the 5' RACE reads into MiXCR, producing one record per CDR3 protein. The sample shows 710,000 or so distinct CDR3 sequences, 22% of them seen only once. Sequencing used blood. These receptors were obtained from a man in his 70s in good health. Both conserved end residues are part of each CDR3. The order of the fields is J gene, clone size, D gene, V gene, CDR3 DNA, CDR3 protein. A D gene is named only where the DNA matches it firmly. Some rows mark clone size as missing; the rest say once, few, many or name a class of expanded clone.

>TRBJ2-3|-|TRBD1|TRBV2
TGTGCCAGCCCAATGGGACAGGGAGTCTCAGATACGCAGTATTTT
CASPMGQGVSDTQYF
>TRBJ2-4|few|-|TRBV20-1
TGCAGTGCTAGATATGGTAACCTAGCCAAAAACATTCAGTACTTC
CSARYGNLAKNIQYF
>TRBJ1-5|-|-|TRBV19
TGTGCCAGCGGGGCTCCGTCGCAGCCCCAGCATTTT
CASGAPSQPQHF
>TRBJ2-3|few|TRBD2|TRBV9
TGTGCCAGCAGCGGGACTAGCGGGGTACCGGATACGCAGTATTTT
CASSGTSGVPDTQYF
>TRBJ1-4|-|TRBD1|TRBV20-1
TGCAGTGCTCGCCGGACAGGGGCGAATGAAAAACTGTTTTTT
CSARRTGANEKLFF
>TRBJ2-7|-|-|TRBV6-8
TGTGCCAGCAGTTACTCGGACGGAGACCCCTCCTACGAGCAGTACTTC
CASSYSDGDPSYEQYF
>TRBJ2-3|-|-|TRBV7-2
TGTGCCAGCAGCTTAGAATCTTTCACAGATACGCAGTATTTT
CASSLESFTDTQYF
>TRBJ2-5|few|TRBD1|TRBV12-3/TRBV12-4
TGTGCCAGCAGCCCGGACAGGGGATATGAGACCCAGTACTTC
CASSPDRGYETQYF
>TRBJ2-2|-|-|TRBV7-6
TGTGCCAGCAGCCCATTTGGGGTTCGCACCGGGGAGCTGTTTTTT
CASSPFGVRTGELFF
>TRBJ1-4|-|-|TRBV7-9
TGTGCCAGCAGCCCCAAAGCCTGGGTTGGTGAAAAACTGTTTTTT
CASSPKAWVGEKLFF
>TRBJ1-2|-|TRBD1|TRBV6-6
TGTGCCAGCAGAGGGGACAGGGGGGACTATGGCTACACCTTC
CASRGDRGDYGYTF
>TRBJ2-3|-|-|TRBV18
TGTGCCAGCTCACCACTACGACTAGAAGCAGATACGCAGTATTTT
CASSPLRLEADTQYF
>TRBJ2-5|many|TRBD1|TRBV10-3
TGTGCCATCAGCCCTGACAGGGGCCAAGAGACCCAGTACTTC
CAISPDRGQETQYF
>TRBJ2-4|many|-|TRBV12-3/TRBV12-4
TGTGCCAGCAGTTTAAGGGGCGGGGAAAACATTCAGTACTTC
CASSLRGGENIQYF
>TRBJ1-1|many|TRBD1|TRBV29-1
TGCAGCGCCCCTTACACCGGACAGGGGGCTCGTTGGGACACTGAAGCTTTCTTT
CSAPYTGQGARWDTEAFF
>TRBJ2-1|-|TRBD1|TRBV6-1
TGTGCCAGCAGTCTCCACGGGACAGGGGGTGCCTACAATGAGCAGTTCTTC
CASSLHGTGGAYNEQFF
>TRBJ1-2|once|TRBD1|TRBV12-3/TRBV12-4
TGTGCCAGCAGTTTCGCAGGGGGTGGCTATGGCTACACCTTC
CASSFAGGGYGYTF
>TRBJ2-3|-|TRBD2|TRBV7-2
TGTGCCAGCAGCTTAGTGGCTAGCGGGTCTTACACAGATACGCAGTATTTT
CASSLVASGSYTDTQYF
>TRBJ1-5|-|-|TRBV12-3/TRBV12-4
TGTGCCAGCAGTTTAAGGTCAGGGAGTCAGCCCCAGCATTTT
CASSLRSGSQPQHF
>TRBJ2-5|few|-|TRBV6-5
TGTGCCAGCAGACCCGGCTCGGCGGAGACCCAGTACTTC
CASRPGSAETQYF
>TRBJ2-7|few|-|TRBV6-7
TGTGCCAGCAATTGTTCCGAGCAGTACTTC
CASNCSEQYF
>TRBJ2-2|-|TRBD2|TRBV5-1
TGCGCCAGCAGACCCATCGCGGCGGGAGCGGGCGGGGAGCTGTTTTTT
CASRPIAAGAGGELFF
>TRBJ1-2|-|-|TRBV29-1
TGCAGCGTAGGGACATCTGGGCTCTATGGCTACACCTTC
CSVGTSGLYGYTF
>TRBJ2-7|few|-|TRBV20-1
TGCAGTGCGGACCGGGACACGGCCTACGAGCAGTACTTC
CSADRDTAYEQYF
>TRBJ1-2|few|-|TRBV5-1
TGCGCCAGCAGCGGCCGGGACACCAACTATGGCTACACCTTC
CASSGRDTNYGYTF
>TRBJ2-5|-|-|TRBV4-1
TGCGCCAGCAGCCAGGAGGGTGAGACCCAGTACTTC
CASSQEGETQYF
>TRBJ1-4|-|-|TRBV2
TGTGCCGGCAGTCCATGGGGATTGCGGGATGAAAAACTGTTTTTT
CAGSPWGLRDEKLFF
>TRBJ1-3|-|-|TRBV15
TGTGCCACCAGCATCAACCTGGAAGACACCATATATTTT
CATSINLEDTIYF
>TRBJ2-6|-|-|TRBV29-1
TGCAGCGTGCCGGGACATCCCGCGGGTGGGGCCAACGCCCTGACTTTC
CSVPGHPAGGANALTF
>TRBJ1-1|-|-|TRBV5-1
TGCGCCAGCAGAGTAGCAGGGGCCACTGAAGCTTTCTTT
CASRVAGATEAFF
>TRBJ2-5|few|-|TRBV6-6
TGTGCCAGCAGTTCCCCGGCCAGGTCCGAAGAGACCCAGTACTTC
CASSSPARSEETQYF
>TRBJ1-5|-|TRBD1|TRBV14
TGTGCCAGCAGCCTCAGGGGGCTTGGTCAGCCCCAGCATTTT
CASSLRGLGQPQHF